This TCR beta chain stems from a study of blood T cells in healthy people across ages. General observations from the study: Strong correlation was found linking TCR beta diversity to naive T cell percentage. Older age went with lower TCR beta diversity per million T cells, in a roughly linear way.

A word on this clonotype: Antigen specificity is unknown.

Sample-barcoded 5' priming and a J-beta primer mix drove a second PCR of about 6 to 12 cycles. Each cDNA molecule received a tag from a template-switch adaptor that had 12 random nucleotides. TCRdb reprocessed the 5' RACE reads via MiXCR and lists one record per CDR3 protein. The sample contains roughly 1,800,000 distinct CDR3 sequences, about 50% of which appear only once. The TCR originated in a woman aged 35 to 49 in good health. Sequencing was performed on blood.

The CDR3 DNA reads as TGTGCCAGCGGGGGGTTTAGCAATCAGCCCCAGCATTTT. Protein sequence: CASGGFSNQPQHF. The chain is built from TRBV7-9 and TRBJ1-5; D is perhaps TRBD1 (5 bases). Per germline, CDR1 SEHNR and CDR2 FQNEAQ (reference sequence). This CDR3 has 13 residues. Trimming stripped 8 bases from V and 0 bases from J, with 8 bases between.